Listed below are T cell receptor beta chains from one sample, sequenced in a study of technical replicates of blood from a handful of donors. Data came from immunoSEQ multiplex PCR; TCRdb stores just in-frame clones and leaves some out. The sample yields around 15,000 clones, approximately 80% seen once. Sequenced: PBMCs. The receptors derive from a human donor in good health. Some clones in this sample may be carry-over from other donors' samples. The CDR3 runs from the conserved cysteine through the conserved F or W. The order of the fields is CDR3 protein, CDR3 DNA, V gene, clone size, J gene, D gene. D genes are given only for firm matches. Not all rows give a size; the values are once, few, many and, for expanded clones, a class.

cdr3_aa: CASSLDRVLYGNTIYF
cdr3_nt: TGTGCCAGCAGCTTGGACAGGGTTCTATACGGAAACACCATATATTTT
v_call: TRBV7-9
clone_size: few
j_call: TRBJ1-3
d_call: TRBD1

cdr3_aa: CASSDQGLAGAGELFF
cdr3_nt: TGTGCCAGCAGTGACCAGGGACTAGCGGGAGCCGGGGAGCTGTTTTTT
v_call: TRBV6-4
clone_size: .
j_call: TRBJ2-2
d_call: TRBD2

cdr3_aa: CASSQGMLRREYGNEQFF
cdr3_nt: TGCGCCAGCAGCCAAGGAATGTTAAGGCGGGAGTATGGGAATGAGCAGTTCTTC
v_call: TRBV4-1
clone_size: .
j_call: TRBJ2-1
d_call: TRBD2

cdr3_aa: CASSSGGDTGELFF
cdr3_nt: TGTGCCAGCTCATCGGGAGGGGACACCGGGGAGCTGTTTTTT
v_call: TRBV18
clone_size: .
j_call: TRBJ2-2
d_call: TRBD2

cdr3_aa: CASSQGLAGADTQYF
cdr3_nt: TGTGCCAGCAGCCAGGGACTAGCGGGAGCGGATACGCAGTATTTT
v_call: TRBV7-6
clone_size: once
j_call: TRBJ2-3
d_call: TRBD2

cdr3_aa: CASSLESETQYF
cdr3_nt: TGCGCCAGCAGCTTGGAGAGTGAGACCCAGTACTTC
v_call: TRBV5-1
clone_size: .
j_call: TRBJ2-5
d_call: .

cdr3_aa: CASRYDRGEAFF
cdr3_nt: TGCGCCAGCAGATATGACAGGGGCGAAGCTTTCTTT
v_call: TRBV5-1
clone_size: .
j_call: TRBJ1-1
d_call: TRBD1

cdr3_aa: CAWSTLYQETQYF
cdr3_nt: TGTGCCTGGAGTACTCTGTACCAAGAGACCCAGTACTTC
v_call: TRBV30
clone_size: .
j_call: TRBJ2-5
d_call: .

cdr3_aa: CAISWSDNSYEQYF
cdr3_nt: TGTGCCATCAGTTGGTCGGACAACTCCTACGAGCAGTACTTC
v_call: TRBV10-3
clone_size: .
j_call: TRBJ2-7
d_call: .

cdr3_aa: CSGRENGNTIYF
cdr3_nt: TGCAGCGGCCGGGAGAATGGAAACACCATATATTTT
v_call: TRBV29-1
clone_size: .
j_call: TRBJ1-3
d_call: .

cdr3_aa: CASSFEGAVEQFF
cdr3_nt: TGTGCCAGCAGCTTCGAAGGGGCGGTGGAGCAGTTCTTC
v_call: TRBV5-6
clone_size: once
j_call: TRBJ2-1
d_call: .

cdr3_aa: CASSIIPSAAPDTQYF
cdr3_nt: TGTGCCAGCAGCATAATCCCTAGCGCGGCTCCAGATACGCAGTATTTT
v_call: TRBV9
clone_size: .
j_call: TRBJ2-3
d_call: .

cdr3_aa: CASSWGEETQYF
cdr3_nt: TGTGCCAGCAGCTGGGGAGAAGAGACCCAGTACTTC
v_call: TRBV5-6
clone_size: .
j_call: TRBJ2-5
d_call: .

cdr3_aa: CASRAAGGVIGAQYF
cdr3_nt: TGTGCCAGCAGAGCTGCGGGGGGTGTCATAGGGGCCCAGTACTTC
v_call: TRBV5-6
clone_size: .
j_call: TRBJ2-5
d_call: TRBD2

cdr3_aa: CASGAGSPLAGTEAFF
cdr3_nt: TGTGCCAGCGGGGCAGGGTCCCCTTTAGCGGGGACTGAAGCTTTCTTT
v_call: TRBV5-4
clone_size: .
j_call: TRBJ1-1
d_call: .

cdr3_aa: CASSPGQGAREQYF
cdr3_nt: TGTGCCAGCTCACCGGGACAGGGGGCTCGCGAGCAGTACTTC
v_call: TRBV18
clone_size: once
j_call: TRBJ2-7
d_call: TRBD1

cdr3_aa: CASSPGLGTGYRSPLHF
cdr3_nt: TGTGCCAGTAGTCCTGGGCTTGGGACAGGGTATAGGTCACCCCTCCACTTT
v_call: TRBV19
clone_size: .
j_call: TRBJ1-6
d_call: TRBD1

cdr3_aa: CASSVREGRVRNEQFF
cdr3_nt: TGTGCCAGCAGCGTAAGGGAGGGAAGGGTTCGCAATGAGCAGTTCTTC
v_call: TRBV9
clone_size: .
j_call: TRBJ2-1
d_call: TRBD2

cdr3_aa: CASSRTGGTYEQYF
cdr3_nt: TGCGCCAGCAGTCGAACAGGGGGCACCTACGAGCAGTACTTC
v_call: TRBV5-1
clone_size: .
j_call: TRBJ2-7
d_call: TRBD1

cdr3_aa: CSVEGRTGAINTEAFF
cdr3_nt: TGCAGCGTTGAAGGCCGGACAGGGGCTATAAACACTGAAGCTTTCTTT
v_call: TRBV29-1
clone_size: .
j_call: TRBJ1-1
d_call: TRBD1